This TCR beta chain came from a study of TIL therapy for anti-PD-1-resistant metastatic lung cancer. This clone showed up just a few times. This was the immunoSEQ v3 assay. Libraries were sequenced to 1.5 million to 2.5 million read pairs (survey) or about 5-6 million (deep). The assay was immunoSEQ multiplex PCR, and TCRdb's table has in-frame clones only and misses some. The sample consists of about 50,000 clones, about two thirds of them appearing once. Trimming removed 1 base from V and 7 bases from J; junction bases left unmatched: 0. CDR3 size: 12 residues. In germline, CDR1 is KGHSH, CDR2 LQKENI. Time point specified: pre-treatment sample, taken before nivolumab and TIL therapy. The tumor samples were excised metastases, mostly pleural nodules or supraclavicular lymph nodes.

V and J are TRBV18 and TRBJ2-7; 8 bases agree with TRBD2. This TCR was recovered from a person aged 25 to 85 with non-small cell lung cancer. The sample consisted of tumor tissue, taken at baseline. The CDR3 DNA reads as TGTGCCAGCTCACCACTAGCGGGAGAGCAGTACTTC. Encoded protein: CASSPLAGEQYF.